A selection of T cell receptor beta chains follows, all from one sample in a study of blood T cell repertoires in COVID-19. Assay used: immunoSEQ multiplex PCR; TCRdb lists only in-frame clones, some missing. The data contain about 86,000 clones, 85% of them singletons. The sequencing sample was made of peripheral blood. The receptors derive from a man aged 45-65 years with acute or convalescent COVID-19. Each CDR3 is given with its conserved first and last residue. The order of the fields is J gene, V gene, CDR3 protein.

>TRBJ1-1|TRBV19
CASSISNTEAFF
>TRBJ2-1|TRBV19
CASSRPGLAFGRFHEQFF
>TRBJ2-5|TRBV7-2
CASSVNTGLETQYF
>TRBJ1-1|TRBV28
CASNPGQGKFGNTEAFF
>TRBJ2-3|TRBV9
CASSVGATFTDTQYF
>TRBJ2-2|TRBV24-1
CATSDPGLAGRLNTGELFF
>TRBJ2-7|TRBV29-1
CSARPRDRPSEQYF
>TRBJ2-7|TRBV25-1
CASSVAGAGGLYEQYF
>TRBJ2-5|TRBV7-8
CASSRIAGETQYF
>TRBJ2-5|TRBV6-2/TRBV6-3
CASSRDREETQYF
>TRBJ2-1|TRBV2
CASRRGGEQFF
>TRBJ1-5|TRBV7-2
CASSPGGQLNQPQHF
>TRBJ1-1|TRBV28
CASSYPGQGPTEAFF
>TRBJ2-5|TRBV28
CASSKPGLAEGTQYF
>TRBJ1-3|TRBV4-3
CASSQDLDREGNTIYF
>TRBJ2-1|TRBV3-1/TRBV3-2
CASTQEGAYLNEQFF
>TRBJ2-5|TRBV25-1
CASRSPGQGAKTQYF
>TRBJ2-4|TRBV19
CASSIDRGHVKNIQYF
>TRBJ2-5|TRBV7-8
CASSPGTGQETQYF
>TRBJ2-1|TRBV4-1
CASSRAPSGALYNEQFF
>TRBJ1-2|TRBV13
CASSLRGGTGGYGYTF
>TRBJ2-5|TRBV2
CASSEAGQGSQETQYF
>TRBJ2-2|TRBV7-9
CASSVGTGSTGELFF
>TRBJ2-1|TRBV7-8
CASSLAGASTYNEQFF
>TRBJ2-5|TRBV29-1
CSVVGGLGETQYF
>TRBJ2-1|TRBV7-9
CASSLGTGSEQFF
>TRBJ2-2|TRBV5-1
CASSLAGIGAGELFF
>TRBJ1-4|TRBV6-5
CATNRQAGEKLFF
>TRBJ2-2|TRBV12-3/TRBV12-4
CASAPDTGELFF
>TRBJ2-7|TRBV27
CASSILQGEIIHEQYF
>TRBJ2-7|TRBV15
CATSRDRVSGGEQYF
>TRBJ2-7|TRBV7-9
CASSPSGTPYEQYF
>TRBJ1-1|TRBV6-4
CASSAQGNTEAFF
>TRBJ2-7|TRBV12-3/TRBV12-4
CASSTGGSYEQYF
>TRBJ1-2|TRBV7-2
CASSQDRAFNYGYTF
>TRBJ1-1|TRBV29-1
CSVPAGQGNTEAFF
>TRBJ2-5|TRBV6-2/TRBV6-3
CASSYFRFRETQYF
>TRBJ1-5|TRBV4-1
CASSHRQGDQPQHF
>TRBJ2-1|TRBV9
CASSVGWSSYNEQFF
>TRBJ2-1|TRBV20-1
CSASSRDSPYNEQFF
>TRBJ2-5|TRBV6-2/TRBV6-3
CASSRPQGGLVGETQYF
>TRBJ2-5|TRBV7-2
CASSSRGGLATQETQYF
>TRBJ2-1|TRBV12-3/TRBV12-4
CASSFKGVYEQFF
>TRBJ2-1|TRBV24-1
CATRETDRDSEQFF
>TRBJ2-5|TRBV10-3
CAIGLTGNQETQYF
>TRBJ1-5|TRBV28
CATELSGTGLRSNQPQHF